This entry features one T cell receptor (beta chain) sequence. Its antigen remains unidentified. The V gene lost 1 base and the J gene lost 2 bases, with 8 bases spanning the gap. Germline V gene sequence: CDR1 SGHVS, CDR2 FNYEAQ. The CDR3 covers 14 residues. This specimen belongs to a study of cytomegalovirus exposure and HLA in healthy donors. Study observations and caveats: In vitro confirmation showed three CMV-associated chains to be CMV antigen specific. It is likely that the observed cluster of highly shared sequence variants was a sequencing artifact.

PCR involved 60 Vbeta and 13 Jbeta primers. Clones were read by immunoSEQ multiplex PCR, and TCRdb kept only the in-frame ones, dropping some. The sample records over 130,000 clones, approximately 76% being singletons. The V and J genes are TRBV7-6 and TRBJ2-5; maybe TRBD2 (5 bases). The sequence derives from a middle-aged man in good health and CMV-seronegative. Input material: PBMCs. CDR3 nucleotide sequence: TGTGCCAGCAGCTTAGGGACTTATCAAGAGACCCAGTACTTC. Amino acid sequence: CASSLGTYQETQYF.